The rows below give T cell receptor beta chains drawn from one sample of a study of blood T cell repertoires in COVID-19. TCRdb's table, derived via immunoSEQ multiplex PCR, lists solely in-frame clones and lacks some. The sample includes 200,000 to 250,000 clones, about 84% seen only once; the top ten take approximately 13%. The sample comprised peripheral blood. The origin of the receptors is an elderly man with acute or convalescent COVID-19. CDR3s include the opening cysteine and the closing phenylalanine or tryptophan. Each record gives: clone size, D gene, V gene, J gene, CDR3 protein, CDR3 DNA. A D gene is named only where the DNA matches it firmly. Expanded clones are given a class, and other clones once, few, many or no size at all.

few	-	TRBV5-1	TRBJ1-6	CASSLDSRDSPLHF	TGCGCCAGCAGCTTAGACAGCAGGGATTCACCCCTCCACTTT
-	TRBD1	TRBV30	TRBJ1-1	CAWSTRGGTVVRKTNTEAFF	TGTGCCTGGAGTACACGGGGGGGGACAGTTGTCCGAAAGACGAACACTGAAGCTTTCTTT
-	-	TRBV11-2	TRBJ1-4	CASSTGTGATNEKLFF	TGTGCCAGCAGCACCGGGACGGGGGCAACTAATGAAAAACTGTTTTTT
-	TRBD1	TRBV5-1	TRBJ2-5	CASSSTGRGETQYF	TGCGCCAGCAGCTCGACAGGGAGAGGAGAGACCCAGTACTTC
-	TRBD1	TRBV2	TRBJ1-6	CASNQRTGNNSPLHF	TGTGCCAGCAACCAAAGGACAGGAAACAATTCACCCCTCCACTTT
-	-	TRBV21-1	TRBJ2-2	CASSKASGAGELFF	TGTGCCAGCAGCAAAGCTAGCGGCGCCGGGGAGCTGTTTTTT
-	TRBD2	TRBV29-1	TRBJ2-4	CSAIAGGDTNIQYF	TGCAGTGCTATAGCGGGAGGGGATACTAACATTCAGTACTTC
-	-	TRBV10-1	TRBJ2-5	CASSEEKSGPPRETQYF	TGCGCCAGCAGTGAGGAAAAAAGCGGTCCCCCAAGGGAGACCCAGTACTTC
-	-	TRBV12-3/TRBV12-4	TRBJ2-1	CASSPDSYNEQFF	TGTGCCAGCAGTCCCGACAGCTACAATGAGCAGTTCTTC
-	TRBD1	TRBV18	TRBJ1-1	CASSRDRGGLNTEAFF	TGTGCCAGCTCACGAGACAGGGGAGGCTTGAACACTGAAGCTTTCTTT
-	-	TRBV5-1	TRBJ1-1	CASRGVREDTEAFF	TGCGCCAGCAGGGGAGTCAGGGAGGACACTGAAGCTTTCTTT
-	TRBD1	TRBV29-1	TRBJ1-2	CSTRSGTGGHGYTF	TGCAGCACTCGTTCCGGGACAGGGGGCCATGGCTACACCTTC
-	-	TRBV28	TRBJ1-3	CASSPRQIPGNTIYF	TGTGCCAGCAGTCCGCGACAGATCCCTGGAAACACCATATATTTT
few	-	TRBV18	TRBJ2-3	CASSPAGASTDTQYF	TGTGCCAGCTCACCGGCGGGGGCGAGCACAGATACGCAGTATTTT
-	TRBD1	TRBV9	TRBJ2-5	CASSVPRTGGGETQYF	TGTGCCAGCAGCGTCCCCCGGACAGGGGGAGGTGAGACCCAGTACTTC
once	-	TRBV5-4	TRBJ2-1	CASSLGVLDSPYNEQFF	TGTGCCAGCAGCTTGGGCGTGCTAGACAGTCCCTACAATGAGCAGTTCTTC
-	-	TRBV19	TRBJ1-1	CASNSRDTILTEAFF	TGTGCCAGTAACTCCAGGGATACAATTCTGACTGAAGCTTTCTTT
-	TRBD1	TRBV5-8	TRBJ1-5	CASSSGGQSNQPQHF	TGTGCCAGCAGCTCAGGGGGACAGAGCAATCAGCCCCAGCATTTT
-	TRBD1	TRBV4-3	TRBJ1-3	CASSQDIAGGGGNTIYF	TGCGCCAGCAGCCAAGATATTGCAGGGGGAGGCGGAAACACCATATATTTT
-	TRBD2	TRBV7-8	TRBJ2-1	CASSSGRAGLSSYNEQFF	TGTGCCAGCAGCTCCGGGAGAGCGGGGTTGAGCTCCTACAATGAGCAGTTCTTC
-	-	TRBV6-5	TRBJ2-1	CASRRRTTNNEQFF	TGTGCCAGCAGAAGGCGAACTACGAACAATGAGCAGTTCTTC
-	TRBD1	TRBV18	TRBJ1-2	CASSRGTGTNYGYTF	TGTGCCAGCTCACGGGGGACAGGTACTAACTATGGCTACACCTTC
-	-	TRBV11-2	TRBJ1-3	CASSVQGWGNTIYF	TGTGCCAGCAGCGTACAGGGTTGGGGAAACACCATATATTTT
once	-	TRBV7-5	TRBJ2-7	CARSPTIQRVTYEQYF	TGTGCCAGAAGTCCCACTATCCAGCGGGTCACCTACGAGCAGTACTTC
-	TRBD2	TRBV5-1	TRBJ2-3	CASSLSGRAQNTQYF	TGCGCCAGCAGCTTAAGCGGGAGGGCACAGAATACGCAGTATTTT
once	-	TRBV5-1	TRBJ2-7	CASSAGPYEQYF	TGCGCCAGTTCGGCGGGACCCTACGAGCAGTACTTC